The clone carrying this T cell receptor (beta chain) was observed a few times. Its antigen is as yet unknown. V was shortened by 4 bases and J by 5 bases, with 14 bases between the two germline ends. There are 14 residues in the CDR3. Germline V lookup: CDR1 LGHDT, CDR2 YNNKEL (reference sequence). The data stem from a study of T cell responses to AZD1222 COVID-19 vaccine. Study information: Researchers grouped second doses given at about 4 or about 12 weeks into one pool. Study-level points and caveats: An increase in Spike-specific TCR breadth and depth was observed after two AZD1222 doses. In the spike-specific TCR repertoire, nearly half reportedly target unmutated variant regions. White British people made up most donors, females outnumbered males, and clonal diversity was possibly underestimated.

The assay was immunoSEQ multiplex PCR, and TCRdb's table has in-frame clones only and misses some. The table lists some 90,000 clones, over 75% of them singletons. The TCR was taken from an adult in good health. The J gene is TRBJ1-1, the V gene TRBV3-1 (or the pseudogene TRBV3-2); a weak D match, TRBD1 (6 bases). Sequences were derived from peripheral blood, sampled on day 0 of AZD1222 vaccination. The CDR3 is CASSPPGGRTEAFF. The CDR3 DNA sequence: TGTGCCAGCAGCCCCCCCGGGGGCCGAACTGAAGCTTTCTTT.